The 9 T cell receptor beta chains below were found in one sample sequenced in a study of T cell repertoires in cytomegalovirus infection. Their specific antigens are unknown. TCRdb re-called the reads with MiXCR, one entry per CDR3 protein. The sample has 800,000 to 950,000 distinct CDR3 sequences; approximately 30% are singletons. The source was cultured CD8+ T cells from PBMCs, collected from culture after CMV antigen stimulation. These receptors originate from a human donor in good health (CMV status not recorded). Some clones in this sample may be carry-over from other donors' samples.

As DNA, the CDR3 is TGTGCCAGCAGCCATCTAGCGGGGGGAGTAAAAGAGACCCAGTACTTC. It encodes CASSHLAGGVKETQYF. The chain carries TRBV12-3 or TRBV12-4 and TRBJ2-5; 11 nucleotides line up with TRBD2. Germline trimming cut 6 bases from V and 3 bases from J; bases unmatched to any gene: 9. This CDR3 is built from 16 residues.

This clonotype occurred a few times. The junction departs from the called germline gene at one end, perhaps through a read error. V gene TRBV6-2 or TRBV6-3 combines with J gene TRBJ1-6; no clear D gene. Germline CDR1 MNHEY, CDR2 SVGEGT. The CDR3 is made up of 11 amino acids. This chain's CDR3 is CASSYPGTFRF. CDR3 DNA: TGTGCCAGCAGTTACCCGGGAACCTTCCGCTTT.

This clonotype was detected ten times or more. The V and J genes are TRBV6-6 and TRBJ1-4, with D maybe TRBD1 (5 bases). V lost 7 bases to trimming and J lost 8 bases, with 8 bases between them. CDR1 is MNHNY, CDR2 SVGAGI, per germline (reference sequence). The CDR3 contains 11 residues. The CDR3 sequence is CASIRGEKLFF. The CDR3 coding sequence is TGTGCCAGCATTCGGGGCGAAAAACTGTTTTTT.

The chain recombines TRBV7-9 with TRBJ2-3; 9 bases agree with TRBD1. This CDR3 is built from 15 residues. Unmatched junction bases numbered 5, after V lost 6 bases and J lost 1 base. Germline CDR1 reads SEHNR; CDR2 reads FQNEAQ (reference sequence). This CDR3 reads CASRRRTGGTDTQYF. CDR3 nucleotide sequence: TGTGCCAGCAGGCGTCGGACAGGGGGCACAGATACGCAGTATTTT.

V gene TRBV19 combines with J gene TRBJ1-4; maybe TRBD1 (5 bases). V lost 6 bases, J lost 8 bases, and 13 bases lay in between. CDR1 and CDR2 (germline): LNHDA, SQIVND (reference sequence). The CDR3 loop spans 13 amino acids. The CDR3 sequence is CASSGTESEKLFF. The DNA for the CDR3 is TGTGCCAGTAGCGGGACGGAATCGGAAAAACTGTTTTTT.

On this clonotype itself: The conserved final phenylalanine or tryptophan is absent from the CDR3, which likely points to a read error. V usage is TRBV7-4 and J usage is TRBJ2-7; D is unresolved. Germline-derived CDR1 and CDR2 are SGHVT and SQSDAQ. This CDR3 comprises 12 residues. V dropped 1 base and J dropped 10 bases, with 11 bases sitting between them. The chain's CDR3 is CASSLGAREQYL. CDR3 DNA sequence: TGTGCCAGCAGCTTAGGGGCAAGAGAACAGTACCTC.

The chain joins TRBV6-2 or TRBV6-3 to TRBJ1-5; D remains ambiguous. The V end was cut by 5 bases, the J end by 2 bases, with 19 bases between. This CDR3 contains 17 residues. CDR1 and CDR2 from the germline V gene are MNHEY and SVGEGT. CDR3 in amino acids: CASSPTPLSRGNQPQHF. CDR3 nucleotides: TGTGCCAGCAGTCCTACCCCTCTTAGTCGTGGCAATCAGCCCCAGCATTTT.

This clonotype appeared a few times. The chain recombines TRBV11-3 with TRBJ2-7; either TRBD1 or TRBD2 may fit D (5 bases each). The V end was cut by 0 bases, the J end by 2 bases, with 14 bases between. Germline lookup yields CDR1 SGHNT and CDR2 YENEEA. The CDR3 contains 16 residues. CDR3 residues: CASSLDRKGDPYEQYF. CDR3 nucleotide sequence: TGTGCCAGCAGCTTAGATCGGAAAGGGGACCCCTACGAGCAGTACTTC. Filled out from reference TRBV11-3 and TRBJ2-7, the complete variable domain reads EAGVVQSPRYKIIEKKQPVAFWCNPISGHNTLYWYLQNLGQGPELLIRYENEEAVDDSQLPKDRFSAERLKGVDSTLKIQPAELGDSAVYLCASSLDRKGDPYEQYFGPGTRLTVT.

This clonotype was seen many times. The V and J genes are TRBV7-6 and TRBJ2-2, with D possibly being TRBD1 (5 bases). There are 16 residues in the CDR3. Deletions cut 0 bases from V and 3 bases from J, with 11 bases between. Germline V gene sequence: CDR1 SGHVS, CDR2 FNYEAQ. DNA of the CDR3: TGTGCCAGCAGCTTAGCTTGGCAGGGCTACACCGGGGAGCTGTTTTTT. Translation gives CASSLAWQGYTGELFF.